Each of the 5 T cell receptor beta chains below was sequenced from the same sample in a study of early T cells in non-severe SARS-CoV-2 infection. TCRdb redid the calling of the 5' RACE reads with MiXCR, one entry per CDR3 protein. The data contain tens of thousands of distinct CDR3 sequences, 8% to 9% of them singletons. Sample: whole blood, taken at baseline. These receptors all stem from an adult who was a healthcare worker with PCR-confirmed SARS-CoV-2 infection or an uninfected control (not recorded which).

This clonotype was observed a few times. The CDR3, as DNA: TGTGCCTGGACTCCCGGGAGCACTGAAGCTTTCTTT. This gives the protein CAWTPGSTEAFF. This sequence joins TRBV30 and TRBJ1-1; D is uncertain. V was shortened by 4 bases and J by 4 bases, with 10 bases between the two germline ends. The CDR3 covers 12 residues. Germline CDR1 reads GTSNPN; CDR2 reads SVGIG (reference sequence).

The chain couples TRBV7-2 to TRBJ2-3, with D maybe TRBD2 (5 bases). Trimming stripped 2 bases from V and 9 bases from J, with 9 bases between. The germline V gene has CDR1 SGHTA and CDR2 FQGNSA. This CDR3 is built from 12 residues. Written as DNA, the CDR3 is TGTGCCAGCAGCTTAAATGGAGGCACGCAGTATTTT. Translating it yields CASSLNGGTQYF. Drawing the rest from reference TRBV7-2 and TRBJ2-3, the complete variable domain is GAGVSQSPSNKVTEKGKDVELRCDPISGHTALYWYRQSLGQGLEFLIYFQGNSAPDKSGLPSDRFSAERTGGSVSTLTIQRTQQEDSAVYLCASSLNGGTQYFGPGTRLTVL.

This clonotype appeared a few times. The J gene is TRBJ1-6, the V gene TRBV5-4; 7 nucleotides agree with TRBD1. The length of the CDR3 is 16 residues. The germline V gene encodes CDR1 SGHNT and CDR2 YYREEE (reference sequence). The ends lost 3 bases at V and 2 bases at J; junction bases unmatched: 5. The CDR3 is CASSSGTEPYNSPLHF. In nucleotides, the CDR3 is TGTGCCAGCAGCTCCGGGACAGAACCCTATAATTCACCCCTCCACTTT. Combining the CDR3 with reference TRBV5-4 and TRBJ1-6 gives the whole variable domain ETGVTQSPTHLIKTRGQQVTLRCSSQSGHNTVSWYQQALGQGPQFIFQYYREEENGRGNFPPRFSGLQFPNYSSELNVNALELDDSALYLCASSSGTEPYNSPLHFGNGTRLTVT.

The chain joins TRBV6-4 to TRBJ1-4; D is unresolved. The V end lost 1 base, the J end lost 5 bases, and 5 bases lay between the germline ends. Germline CDR1 reads MRHNA; CDR2 reads SNTAGT. CDR3 length equals 13 residues. CDR3 nucleotides: TGTGCCAGCAGTGACTGGGAGAATGAAAAACTGTTTTTT. Its translation: CASSDWENEKLFF.

V is TRBV5-1 and J is TRBJ2-1, with 7 bases that match TRBD2. J lost 5 bases, V lost 4 bases, and 9 bases had no gene match. The length of the CDR3 is 15 residues. Germline V gives CDR1 SGHRS, CDR2 YFSETQ. Here the CDR3 DNA reads TGCGCCAGCAGCGTGGGCCCGGGAGGTCACAATGAGCAGTTCTTC. It specifies CASSVGPGGHNEQFF.